The 25 T cell receptor beta chains below were found in one sample sequenced in a study of identical twins. A single record per CDR3 protein comes from TCRdb applying MiXCR to the 5' RACE reads. Seen here are roughly 250,000 distinct CDR3 sequences, roughly 7% observed once, and the top ten hold roughly 3.6%. This sample was also put to use in a study of yellow fever vaccine responses in identical twins.

The sample was memory (CD45RO+) T cells sorted from blood. The receptors originated from a young woman in good health.

The chain links TRBV20-1 to TRBJ2-3, with D uncertain. Trimming cost V 2 bases and J 0 bases, with 15 bases left between them. Per germline, CDR1 DFQATT and CDR2 SNEGSKA (reference sequence). The CDR3 covers 16 residues. CDR3 coding DNA: TGCAGTGCTAGATTGTCCGGGCACCTTAGCACAGATACGCAGTATTTT. As protein: CSARLSGHLSTDTQYF.

This clonotype was counted at least ten times. The J gene is TRBJ1-2, the V gene TRBV3-1; tentative D call: TRBD1 (5 bases). Germline V lookup: CDR1 LGHDT, CDR2 YNNKEL (reference sequence). Trimming stripped 3 bases from V and 8 bases from J, with 16 bases between. The length of the CDR3 is 14 residues. DNA of the CDR3: TGTGCCAGCAGCCACCAGGGTGAGCGGGGAGGCTACACCTTC. It encodes CASSHQGERGGYTF.

The sample holds many counts of this clonotype. The V call is TRBV29-1, the J call TRBJ1-2; no definite D call. Trimming shortened V by 1 base and J by 1 base, and 4 bases separated the two germline ends. The CDR3 has 12 amino acids. Looked up from germline, CDR1 is SQVTM and CDR2 is ANQGSEA. CDR3 in DNA: TGCAGCGTTGAAGTCGGTAACTATGGCTACACCTTC. Translated: CSVEVGNYGYTF.

Ten or more counts support this clonotype. The chain uses TRBV7-2 and TRBJ1-6; no clear D. In germline, CDR1 is SGHTA, CDR2 FQGNSA. The germline V and J ends were trimmed by 5 bases and 14 bases, with 10 bases remaining between them. CDR3 length: 11 amino acids. CDR3: CASSPNLSLHF. Written as DNA, the CDR3 is TGTGCCAGCAGCCCAAATTTATCCCTCCACTTT.

The chain recombines TRBV24-1 with TRBJ2-2, with D tentatively TRBD2 (6 bases). Germline V CDR1 and CDR2: KGHDR, SFDVKD. V was trimmed by 5 bases and J by 8 bases, leaving 17 bases between them. CDR3 length equals 15 residues. CDR3 in DNA: TGTGCCACCAGTGCAACGGGAGAATTCTTAGGGGAGCTGTTTTTT. It yields the protein CATSATGEFLGELFF.

This clonotype came up many times. The V and J genes are TRBV6-1 and TRBJ2-3; no reliable D call. This CDR3 is 13 amino acids long. Germline lookup yields CDR1 MNHNS and CDR2 SASEGT. Trimming shortened V by 4 bases and J by 0 bases, and 5 bases separated the two germline ends. The CDR3 DNA follows: TGTGCCAGCAGTGCGGACAGCACAGATACGCAGTATTTT. Protein product: CASSADSTDTQYF.

This clonotype showed up many times. CDR3 DNA sequence: TGTGCCAGCCGCGGGACCTCGGGAAAACTGTTTTTT. This sequence encodes CASRGTSGKLFF. The V gene is TRBV12-3 or TRBV12-4, the J gene TRBJ1-4; D may be TRBD1 (5 bases). Trimming pared 8 bases from V and 10 bases from J, leaving 14 bases between. This CDR3 has 12 residues.

In its sample, this clonotype was seen many times. This chain uses TRBV20-1 with TRBJ2-3, with TRBD2 matching 9 bases. The CDR3 loop spans 13 amino acids. V gave up 6 bases and J gave up 6 bases; unmatched junction bases: 7. CDR1 and CDR2 from the germline V gene are DFQATT and SNEGSKA (reference sequence). The CDR3, as DNA: TGCAGTGCGGCGGGAGGGGTCGGTGATACGCAGTATTTT. Translation gives CSAAGGVGDTQYF.

The gene calls are TRBV5-5 and TRBJ1-5; D not certain. The CDR3 is made up of 15 amino acids. Germline lookup yields CDR1 SGHKS and CDR2 YYEKEE (reference sequence). The V and J ends lost 4 bases and 0 bases respectively, with 11 bases between them. The CDR3 is CASSITSNSNQPQHF. In DNA form, the CDR3 reads TGTGCCAGCAGCATCACATCGAATAGCAATCAGCCCCAGCATTTT.

There are a few counts of this clonotype. V and J are TRBV5-1 and TRBJ1-6; 8 bases agree with TRBD1. The length of the CDR3 is 16 residues. V gave up 0 bases and J gave up 4 bases; unmatched junction bases: 3. Per germline, CDR1 SGHRS and CDR2 YFSETQ. For the CDR3, the DNA is TGCGCCAGCAGCTTGGAACAGGGGGAGTATAATTCACCCCTCCACTTT. Translating it yields CASSLEQGEYNSPLHF.

The chain has TRBV5-6 and TRBJ1-2; D is undetermined. The CDR3 sequence is 12 residues long. CDR1 is SGHDT, CDR2 YYEEEE, per germline. The V and J ends lost 2 bases and 5 bases respectively, with 7 bases between them. This chain's CDR3 is CASSFGEYGYTF. DNA for the CDR3: TGTGCCAGCAGCTTCGGGGAATATGGCTACACCTTC. Full variable domain (missing parts from reference TRBV5-6 and TRBJ1-2): DAGVTQSPTHLIKTRGQQVTLRCSPKSGHDTVSWYQQALGQGPQFIFQYYEEEERQRGNFPDRFSGHQFPNYSSELNVNALLLGDSALYLCASSFGEYGYTFGSGTRLTVV.

This clonotype has just a few counts. V usage is TRBV18 and J usage is TRBJ2-5; D not certain. V was shortened by 3 bases and J by 2 bases, with 13 bases between the two germline ends. This CDR3 spans 15 amino acids. Germline values: CDR1 KGHSH, CDR2 LQKENI. The CDR3 region has the DNA TGTGCCAGCTCACCGGGCCCAGCCCTACAAGAGACCCAGTACTTC. Translating it yields CASSPGPALQETQYF.

The rearrangement uses TRBV5-5 and TRBJ2-1; D is uncertain. This CDR3 is 12 amino acids long. The V gene lost 1 base and the J gene lost 14 bases, with 13 bases spanning the gap. Germline V gene lookup returns CDR1 SGHKS and CDR2 YYEKEE (reference sequence). In DNA form, the CDR3 reads TGTGCCAGCAGCTTGTTGCTCGACATGGAGTTCTTC. Amino acids: CASSLLLDMEFF.

The rearrangement uses TRBV5-1 and TRBJ2-3; D assignment may be TRBD1 or TRBD2 (7 bases each). The CDR3 length is 16 residues. Germline V gives CDR1 SGHRS, CDR2 YFSETQ. Between the trimmed V and J ends, which lost 2 bases and 0 bases, there was a span of 13 bases. The CDR3: CASSLAGQTSTDTQYF. CDR3 sequence (DNA): TGCGCCAGCAGCTTAGCGGGACAGACTAGCACAGATACGCAGTATTTT.

The chain recombines TRBV5-1 with TRBJ2-1; D perhaps matches TRBD2 (5 bases). This CDR3 is built from 17 residues. V lost 0 bases and J 5 bases, leaving 18 bases between the germline ends. CDR1 SGHRS and CDR2 YFSETQ come from the germline V gene. CDR3 in amino acids: CASSLGVGSPGNNEQFF. In nucleotides, the CDR3 is TGCGCCAGCAGCTTGGGGGTTGGGAGTCCGGGAAACAATGAGCAGTTCTTC.

This clonotype was detected ten times or more. The rearrangement uses TRBV6-5 and TRBJ1-3; possible D gene TRBD1, 5 bases. Germline V lookup: CDR1 MNHEY, CDR2 SVGAGI. This CDR3 has 14 amino acids. V dropped 3 bases and J dropped 2 bases, with 8 bases sitting between them. CDR3 bases: TGTGCCAGCAGTTATCGCAGGGCTGGAAACACCATATATTTT. Its protein is CASSYRRAGNTIYF.

In its sample, this clonotype was seen a few times. The chain uses TRBV5-1 and TRBJ2-5, with TRBD2 matching 11 bases. Germline CDR1 and CDR2: SGHRS and YFSETQ. CDR3 length: 18 residues. J lost 1 base, V lost 4 bases, and 12 bases had no gene match. CDR3 nucleotide sequence: TGCGCCAGCAGCAAAGGGGCGACTAGCGGGATCACCCAAGAGACCCAGTACTTC. This sequence encodes CASSKGATSGITQETQYF.

This clonotype was counted many times. CDR3 nucleotide sequence: TGTGCCAGCAGGTTCAGGGCGGGAGGGCCATCAGATACGCAGTATTTT. It translates to CASRFRAGGPSDTQYF. The V and J genes are TRBV12-3 or TRBV12-4 and TRBJ2-3; the match to TRBD2 covers 9 bases. J lost 4 bases, V lost 6 bases, and 11 bases had no gene match. The length of the CDR3 is 16 residues.

The rearrangement links TRBV12-3 or TRBV12-4 to TRBJ2-1; 14 bases agree with TRBD2. This CDR3 spans 16 amino acids. Trimming cost V 4 bases and J 5 bases; bases outside gene matches: 4. In DNA form, the CDR3 reads TGTGCCAGCAGTTCCTGGACTAGCGGGGGGAACAATGAGCAGTTCTTC. Amino acid sequence: CASSSWTSGGNNEQFF.

This clonotype has ten or more counts. The rearrangement joins TRBV15 to TRBJ2-2; no clear D. The CDR3 runs 14 residues. V was clipped by 2 bases and J by 5 bases, with 9 bases between them. CDR1 LNHNV and CDR2 YYDKDF come from the germline V gene (reference sequence). The CDR3 DNA reads as TGTGCCACCAGCAGATGGCCGAGTACCGGGGAGCTGTTTTTT. Its translation is CATSRWPSTGELFF.

The sample holds many counts of this clonotype. This sequence joins TRBV6-5 and TRBJ2-6; weak D call: TRBD1 (6 bases). The CDR3 length is 15 residues. The V end was cut by 4 bases, the J end by 2 bases, with 9 bases between. Germline assignment: CDR1 MNHEY and CDR2 SVGAGI. CDR3 residues: CASSSEGAGANVLTF. DNA for the CDR3: TGTGCCAGCAGTTCTGAGGGGGCTGGGGCCAACGTCCTGACTTTC.

The chain recombines TRBV5-5 with TRBJ2-2; 9 nucleotides match TRBD1. Looked up from germline, CDR1 is SGHKS and CDR2 is YYEKEE (reference sequence). Trimming at V came to 1 base and at J to 7 bases, leaving 5 bases not matched to a gene. CDR3 length equals 15 residues. CDR3 bases: TGTGCCAGCAGCTTGACAGGGGGCCTAGGCGGGGAGCTGTTTTTT. It encodes CASSLTGGLGGELFF.

This clonotype was found a few times. The genes are TRBV7-9 and TRBJ2-1; D unresolved. The CDR3 is 17 residues long. Germline V CDR1 and CDR2: SEHNR, FQNEAQ (reference sequence). V gave up 0 bases and J gave up 10 bases, with 22 bases separating them. CDR3 protein: CASSLAFVLDHAPEQFF. The CDR3 nucleotides read TGTGCCAGCAGCTTAGCTTTTGTTTTAGACCACGCACCAGAGCAGTTCTTC. Full variable domain (rest looked up from reference TRBV7-9 and TRBJ2-1): DTGVSQNPRHKITKRGQNVTFRCDPISEHNRLYWYRQTLGQGPEFLTYFQNEAQLEKSRLLSDRFSAERPKGSFSTLEIQRTEQGDSAMYLCASSLAFVLDHAPEQFFGPGTRLTVL.

The sample holds many counts of this clonotype. J is TRBJ2-7 and V is TRBV12-3 or TRBV12-4; TRBD2 aligns across 10 bases. The CDR3 is 14 residues long. V lost 7 bases and J lost 4; bases outside the gene matches: 7. CDR3: CASTPTSGPYEQYF. The CDR3, as DNA: TGTGCCAGCACCCCGACTAGCGGGCCTTACGAGCAGTACTTC.

This clonotype was counted between two and nine times. This chain joins TRBV11-3 and TRBJ2-5; 8 bases are shared with TRBD2. The CDR3 contains 15 residues. The V gene's germline CDR1 is SGHNT and CDR2 YENEEA. J lost 5 bases, V lost 3 bases, and 8 bases had no gene match. CDR3 DNA sequence: TGTGCCAGCAGCTTGAGCGGGAGTAGGGGGGAGACCCAGTACTTC. As protein: CASSLSGSRGETQYF.